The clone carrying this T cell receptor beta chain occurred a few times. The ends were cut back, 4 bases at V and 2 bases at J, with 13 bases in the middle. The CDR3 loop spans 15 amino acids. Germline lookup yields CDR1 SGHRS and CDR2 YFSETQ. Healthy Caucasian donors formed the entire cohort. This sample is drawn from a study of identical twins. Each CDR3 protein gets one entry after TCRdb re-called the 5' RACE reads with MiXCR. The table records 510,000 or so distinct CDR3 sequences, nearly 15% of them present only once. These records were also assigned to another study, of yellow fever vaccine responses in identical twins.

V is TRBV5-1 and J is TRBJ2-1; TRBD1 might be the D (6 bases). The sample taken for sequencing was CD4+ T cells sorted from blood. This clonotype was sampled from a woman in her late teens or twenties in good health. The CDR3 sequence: CASSPIQGTYNEQFF. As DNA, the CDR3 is TGCGCCAGCAGCCCTATCCAGGGGACCTACAATGAGCAGTTCTTC.